The subject of this entry is one TCR beta chain. CDR3 length: 13 residues. Germline assignment: CDR1 DFQATT and CDR2 SNEGSKA (reference sequence). The germline V and J ends were trimmed by 6 bases and 1 base, with 12 bases remaining between them. This entry is derived from a study of blood T cells in healthy people across ages. A second PCR, run for 7 to 11 cycles, used a sample-barcoded 5' primer plus a J-beta primer mix. TCRdb processed the 5' RACE reads anew with MiXCR; each CDR3 protein has one entry. The sample shows 700,000 to 950,000 distinct CDR3 sequences, 55% to 75% of them seen only once. The sample comprised blood. The rearrangement joins TRBV20-1 to TRBJ1-1; D remains ambiguous. The sequence was obtained from a man aged 30-40 years in good health. The CDR3 bases are TGCAGTGCCTTGGTGTCGGGGAACACTGAAGCTTTCTTT. Translating gives CSALVSGNTEAFF.